Listed here are 17 T cell receptor beta chains from one sample, sequenced in a study of cytomegalovirus exposure and HLA in healthy donors. 60 Vbeta and 13 Jbeta primers were used in PCR. This table comes from immunoSEQ multiplex PCR, and its TCRdb copy is limited to in-frame clones, with some not included. The table shows roughly 140,000 clones, with over 75% occurring only once. The sequenced sample consisted of PBMCs. The source of these receptors is a man aged 25-45 years in good health and CMV-seropositive.

The chain couples TRBV28 to TRBJ2-1; 10 nucleotides line up with TRBD2. Germline CDR1 is MDHEN and CDR2 is SYDVKM. J was trimmed by 8 bases and V by 5 bases; bases with no gene match: 6. This CDR3 is 14 amino acids long. CDR3 in amino acids: CASSTKREGHEQFF. Here the CDR3 DNA reads TGTGCCAGCAGTACCAAGCGGGAGGGGCATGAGCAGTTCTTC.

This chain uses TRBV7-8 with TRBJ2-1, with D perhaps matching TRBD1 (6 bases). The V gene lost 4 bases and the J gene lost 0 bases, with 19 bases spanning the gap. The length of the CDR3 is 18 residues. Germline lookup yields CDR1 SGHVS and CDR2 FQNEAQ. The CDR3 DNA follows: TGTGCCAGCAGCTCCCCCTTTGGGGACAAAAGCTCCTACAATGAGCAGTTCTTC. Amino acid sequence: CASSSPFGDKSSYNEQFF. Full variable domain (remainder filled in from reference TRBV7-8 and TRBJ2-1): GAGVSQSPRYKVAKRGQDVALRCDPISGHVSLFWYQQALGQGPEFLTYFQNEAQLDKSGLPSDRFFAERPEGSVSTLKIQRTQQEDSAVYLCASSSPFGDKSSYNEQFFGPGTRLTVL.

This clone was seen a single time. The V gene is TRBV9, the J gene TRBJ2-2, with D possibly TRBD2 on 6 matching bases. CDR1 is SGDLS, CDR2 YYNGEE, per germline. CDR3 length: 13 residues. V lost 4 bases and J 5 bases, leaving 9 bases between the germline ends. CDR3 residues: CASSFGSTGELFF. The DNA for the CDR3 is TGTGCCAGCAGCTTCGGGAGTACCGGGGAGCTGTTTTTT.

This clone appeared a few times. The chain joins TRBV2 to TRBJ1-2; 7 nucleotides align to TRBD1. Trimming cost V 6 bases and J 4 bases; bases outside gene matches: 5. Germline lookup yields CDR1 SNHLY and CDR2 FYNNEI. CDR3 length equals 13 residues. The CDR3 loop reads CASSQGGTYGYTF. CDR3 DNA: TGTGCCAGCAGCCAAGGGGGCACCTATGGCTACACCTTC. Together with reference TRBV2 and TRBJ1-2, the CDR3 gives the full variable domain: EPEVTQTPSHQVTQMGQEVILRCVPISNHLYFYWYRQILGQKVEFLVSFYNNEISEKSEIFDDQFSVERPDGSNFTLKIRSTKLEDSAMYFCASSQGGTYGYTFGSGTRLTVV.

This clone was seen a handful of times. The chain links TRBV19 to TRBJ2-1; 12 positions agree with TRBD2. This CDR3 has 15 residues. V was pared by 9 bases and J by 2 bases, with 5 bases of the junction left unmatched. CDR1 and CDR2 (germline): LNHDA, SQIVND (reference sequence). In DNA form, the CDR3 reads TGTGCCAGCACGCCTAGCGGGGGGGCCTACAATGAGCAGTTCTTC. Amino acids: CASTPSGGAYNEQFF.

V and J are TRBV7-2 and TRBJ1-3; no firm D call. V lost 1 base and J 3 bases, leaving 4 bases between the germline ends. This CDR3 contains 13 residues. Germline V gene data show CDR1 as SGHTA and CDR2 as FQGNSA. The CDR3 DNA reads TGTGCCAGCAGCTTAGTCTTTGGAAACACCATATATTTT. Translated, it gives CASSLVFGNTIYF. Full variable domain (remainder filled in from reference TRBV7-2 and TRBJ1-3): GAGVSQSPSNKVTEKGKDVELRCDPISGHTALYWYRQSLGQGLEFLIYFQGNSAPDKSGLPSDRFSAERTGGSVSTLTIQRTQQEDSAVYLCASSLVFGNTIYFGEGSWLTVV.

This clone was counted between two and nine times. The chain has TRBV6-1 and TRBJ2-7; TRBD1 aligns across 9 bases. Germline V CDR1 and CDR2: MNHNS, SASEGT. The J segment lost 5 bases and the V segment lost 8 bases, leaving 13 bases of the junction unmatched. This CDR3 region has 15 residues. CDR3 nucleotides: TGTGCCAGCTCGCGAACCGGGACAGGGTTCGACGAGCAGTACTTC. Protein: CASSRTGTGFDEQYF.

Comment on this clone: Relative to the germline gene, one junction end is altered; a read error may explain this. The J gene is TRBJ2-6, the V gene TRBV6-4; 7 bases align to TRBD1. Germline loops: CDR1 MRHNA, CDR2 SNTAGT. The CDR3 runs to 16 residues. The DNA for the CDR3 is TGTGCCAGCAGCGCGACAGGGAGCTCTGGGGCCAACGGCCTGACTTTC. This encodes CASSATGSSGANGLTF.

This clone was seen only a few times. The chain couples TRBV18 to TRBJ1-5, with a weak D call TRBD1 (6 bases). The CDR3 runs 13 residues. Trimming left V 8 bases short and J 0 bases short, with 8 bases between. From germline, CDR1 is KGHSH and CDR2 LQKENI. The CDR3 nucleotides read TGTGCCAGCAGGGACAATAGCAATCAGCCCCAGCATTTT. This encodes CASRDNSNQPQHF.

The chain has TRBV28 and TRBJ1-5; D ambiguous. CDR1 and CDR2 (germline): MDHEN, SYDVKM. This CDR3 is built from 11 residues. Trimming took off 7 bases at V and 5 bases at J, with 6 bases between the two ends. The CDR3 sequence: CASTSDQPQHF. DNA for the CDR3: TGTGCCAGCACGTCCGATCAGCCCCAGCATTTT.

This chain uses TRBV28 with TRBJ1-4; D call uncertain. V shed 4 bases and J shed 1 base, with 10 bases lying between them. Germline assignment: CDR1 MDHEN and CDR2 SYDVKM. The CDR3 has 15 residues. The CDR3: CASSYPDITNEKLFF. The DNA of the CDR3 is TGTGCCAGCAGTTACCCTGACATAACTAATGAAAAACTGTTTTTT.

The chain is built from TRBV2 and TRBJ2-7; no firm D call. The CDR3 extends over 14 amino acids. Trimming took 3 bases from V and 0 from J, leaving 9 bases between them. Per the germline V gene, CDR1 is SNHLY and CDR2 is FYNNEI. The CDR3 DNA reads as TGTGCCAGCAGTGACCGCCTTAGCTCCTACGAGCAGTACTTC. It specifies CASSDRLSSYEQYF.

In this sample, this clone turned up once. This chain joins TRBV18 and TRBJ2-5; TRBD1 is a possible D gene (5 bases). Trimming left V 3 bases short and J 2 bases short, with 7 bases between. This CDR3 spans 13 amino acids. Germline CDR1 and CDR2: KGHSH and LQKENI. CDR3 residues: CASSPRQQETQYF. In DNA form, the CDR3 reads TGTGCCAGCTCACCTAGACAGCAAGAGACCCAGTACTTC.

This chain links TRBV19 with TRBJ1-2; no firm D call. The CDR3 totals 13 residues. Germline-derived CDR1 and CDR2 are LNHDA and SQIVND (reference sequence). With 7 bases removed from V and 6 bases from J, the gap between germline ends came to 15 bases. CDR3 sequence reads: CASKYPGVHGYTF. CDR3 coding DNA: TGTGCCAGTAAATACCCCGGGGTCCATGGCTACACCTTC. Supplemented by reference TRBV19 and TRBJ1-2, the full variable domain reads DGGITQSPKYLFRKEGQNVTLSCEQNLNHDAMYWYRQDPGQGLRLIYYSQIVNDFQKGDIAEGYSVSREKKESFPLTVTSAQKNPTAFYLCASKYPGVHGYTFGSGTRLTVV.

V gene TRBV5-1 combines with J gene TRBJ1-2, with D unclear. Germline CDR1 SGHRS, CDR2 YFSETQ. Trimming removed 0 bases from V and 7 bases from J, with 10 bases in between. The CDR3 length is 13 residues. The chain's CDR3 is CASSLESTSGYTF. The CDR3 region has the DNA TGCGCCAGCAGCTTGGAGTCCACGAGTGGCTACACCTTC. The full variable domain, with the rest looked up from reference TRBV5-1 and TRBJ1-2, is KAGVTQTPRYLIKTRGQQVTLSCSPISGHRSVSWYQQTPGQGLQFLFEYFSETQRNKGNFPGRFSGRQFSNSRSEMNVSTLELGDSALYLCASSLESTSGYTFGSGTRLTVV.

This clone has a single count. CDR3 coding DNA: TGTGCCAGCTCACAGGGCGGGGGGGCAGATACGCAGTATTTT. Protein product: CASSQGGGADTQYF. The chain recombines TRBV28 with TRBJ2-3; 9 bases align to TRBD2. Per germline, CDR1 MDHEN and CDR2 SYDVKM. The CDR3 covers 14 residues. The J segment lost 4 bases and the V segment lost 8 bases, leaving 7 bases of the junction unmatched. The variable domain in full, completed from reference TRBV28 and TRBJ2-3, reads DVKVTQSSRYLVKRTGEKVFLECVQDMDHENMFWYRQDPGLGLRLIYFSYDVKMKEKGDIPEGYSVSREKKERFSLILESASTNQTSMYLCASSQGGGADTQYFGPGTRLTVL.

V gene TRBV15 combines with J gene TRBJ1-3; D gene ambiguous. Trimming removed 0 bases from V and 7 bases from J, with 7 bases in between. The CDR3 has 13 residues. Germline assignment: CDR1 LNHNV and CDR2 YYDKDF (reference sequence). The CDR3 DNA reads TGTGCCACCAGCAGAGATCCCGGTAACACCATATATTTT. Its translation: CATSRDPGNTIYF.